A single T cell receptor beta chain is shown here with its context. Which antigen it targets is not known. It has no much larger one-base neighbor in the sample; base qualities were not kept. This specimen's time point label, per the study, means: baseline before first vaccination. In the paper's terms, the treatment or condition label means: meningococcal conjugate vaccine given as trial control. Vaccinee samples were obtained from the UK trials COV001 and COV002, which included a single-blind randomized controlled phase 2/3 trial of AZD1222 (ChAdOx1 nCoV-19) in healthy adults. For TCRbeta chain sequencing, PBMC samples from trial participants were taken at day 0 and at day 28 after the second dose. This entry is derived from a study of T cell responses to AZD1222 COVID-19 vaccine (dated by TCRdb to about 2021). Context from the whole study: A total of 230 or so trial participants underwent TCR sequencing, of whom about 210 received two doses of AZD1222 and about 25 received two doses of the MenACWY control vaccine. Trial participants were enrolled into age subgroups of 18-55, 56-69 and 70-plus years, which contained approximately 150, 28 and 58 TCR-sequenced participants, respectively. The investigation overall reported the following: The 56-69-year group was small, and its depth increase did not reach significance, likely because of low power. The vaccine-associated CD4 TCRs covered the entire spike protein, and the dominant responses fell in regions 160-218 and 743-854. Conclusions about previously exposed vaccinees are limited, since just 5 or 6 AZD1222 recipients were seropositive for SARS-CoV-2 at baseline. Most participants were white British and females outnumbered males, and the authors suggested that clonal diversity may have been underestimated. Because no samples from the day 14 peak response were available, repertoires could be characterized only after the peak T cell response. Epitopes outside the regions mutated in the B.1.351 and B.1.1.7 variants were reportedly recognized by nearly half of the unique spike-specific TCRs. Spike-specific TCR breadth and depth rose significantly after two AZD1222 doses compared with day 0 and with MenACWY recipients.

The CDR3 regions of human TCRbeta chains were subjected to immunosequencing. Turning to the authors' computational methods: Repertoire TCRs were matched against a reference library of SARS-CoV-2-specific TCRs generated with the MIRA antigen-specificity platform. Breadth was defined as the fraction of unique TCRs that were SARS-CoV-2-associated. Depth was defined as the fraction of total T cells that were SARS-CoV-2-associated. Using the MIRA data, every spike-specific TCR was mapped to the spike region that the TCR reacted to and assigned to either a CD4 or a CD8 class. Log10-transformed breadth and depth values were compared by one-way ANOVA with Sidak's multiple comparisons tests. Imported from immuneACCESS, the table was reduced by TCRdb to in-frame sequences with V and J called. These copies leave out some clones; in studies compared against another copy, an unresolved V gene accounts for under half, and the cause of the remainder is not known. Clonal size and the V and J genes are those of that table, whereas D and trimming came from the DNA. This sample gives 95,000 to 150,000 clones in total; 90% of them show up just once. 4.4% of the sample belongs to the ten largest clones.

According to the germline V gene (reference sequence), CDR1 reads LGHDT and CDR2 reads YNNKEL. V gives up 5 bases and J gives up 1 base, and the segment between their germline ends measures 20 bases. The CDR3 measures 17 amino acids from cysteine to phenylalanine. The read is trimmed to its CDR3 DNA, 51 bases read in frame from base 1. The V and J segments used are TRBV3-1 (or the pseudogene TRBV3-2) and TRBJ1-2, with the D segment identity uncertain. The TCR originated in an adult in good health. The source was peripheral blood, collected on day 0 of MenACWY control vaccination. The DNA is TGTGCCAGCAGCGAAGTCCCCCGGGGATTACATAACTATGGCTACACCTTC. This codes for CASSEVPRGLHNYGYTF.